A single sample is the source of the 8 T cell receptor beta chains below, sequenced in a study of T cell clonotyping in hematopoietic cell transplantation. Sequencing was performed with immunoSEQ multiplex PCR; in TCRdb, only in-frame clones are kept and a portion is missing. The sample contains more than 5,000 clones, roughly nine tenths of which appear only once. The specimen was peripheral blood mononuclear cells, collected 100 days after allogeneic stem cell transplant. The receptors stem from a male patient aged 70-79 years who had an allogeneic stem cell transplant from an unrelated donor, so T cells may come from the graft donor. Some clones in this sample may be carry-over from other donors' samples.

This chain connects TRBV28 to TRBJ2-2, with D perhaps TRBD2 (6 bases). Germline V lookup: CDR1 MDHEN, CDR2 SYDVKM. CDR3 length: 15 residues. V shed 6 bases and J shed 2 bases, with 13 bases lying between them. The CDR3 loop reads CASSGSPYNTGELFF. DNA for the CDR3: TGTGCCAGCAGCGGGAGTCCCTACAACACCGGGGAGCTGTTTTTT.

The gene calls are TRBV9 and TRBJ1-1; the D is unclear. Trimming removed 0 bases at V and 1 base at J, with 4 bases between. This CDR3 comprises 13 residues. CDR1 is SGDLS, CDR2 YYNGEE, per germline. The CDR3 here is CASSVVWNTEAFF. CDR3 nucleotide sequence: TGTGCCAGCAGCGTAGTTTGGAACACTGAAGCTTTCTTT. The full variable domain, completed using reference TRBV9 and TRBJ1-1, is DSGVTQTPKHLITATGQRVTLRCSPRSGDLSVYWYQQSLDQGLQFLIQYYNGEERAKGNILERFSAQQFPDLHSELNLSSLELGDSALYFCASSVVWNTEAFFGQGTRLTVV.

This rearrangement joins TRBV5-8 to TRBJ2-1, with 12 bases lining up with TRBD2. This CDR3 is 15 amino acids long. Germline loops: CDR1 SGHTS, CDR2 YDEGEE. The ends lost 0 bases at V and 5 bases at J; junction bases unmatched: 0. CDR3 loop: CASSLGTSGNNEQFF. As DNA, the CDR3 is TGTGCCAGCAGCTTGGGGACTAGCGGGAACAATGAGCAGTTCTTC.

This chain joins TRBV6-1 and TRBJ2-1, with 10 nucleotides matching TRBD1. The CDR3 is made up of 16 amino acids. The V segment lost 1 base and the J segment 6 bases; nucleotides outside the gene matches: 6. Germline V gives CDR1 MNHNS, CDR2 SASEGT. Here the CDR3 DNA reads TGTGCCAGCAGTGAAGAGACAGGGGGCCGGGGCAATGAGCAGTTCTTC. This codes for CASSEETGGRGNEQFF.

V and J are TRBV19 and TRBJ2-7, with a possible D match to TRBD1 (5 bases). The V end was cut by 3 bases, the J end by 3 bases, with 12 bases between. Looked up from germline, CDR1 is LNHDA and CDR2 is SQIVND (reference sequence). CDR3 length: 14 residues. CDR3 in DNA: TGTGCCAGTAGTATTGGAGCAGGGCACTACGAGCAGTACTTC. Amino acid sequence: CASSIGAGHYEQYF.

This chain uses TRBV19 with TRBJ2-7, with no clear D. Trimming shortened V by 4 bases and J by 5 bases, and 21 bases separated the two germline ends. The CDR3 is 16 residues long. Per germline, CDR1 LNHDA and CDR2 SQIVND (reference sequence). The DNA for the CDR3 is TGTGCCAGTAGTACACCCTATGAAGGTAATAGGAACGAGCAGTACTTC. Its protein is CASSTPYEGNRNEQYF.

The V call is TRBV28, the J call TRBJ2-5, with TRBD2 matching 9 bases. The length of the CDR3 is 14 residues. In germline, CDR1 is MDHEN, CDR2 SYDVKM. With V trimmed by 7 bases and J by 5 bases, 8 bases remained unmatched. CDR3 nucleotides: TGTGCCAGCACGTTAGCGGGAGTATGGGAGACCCAGTACTTC. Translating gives CASTLAGVWETQYF. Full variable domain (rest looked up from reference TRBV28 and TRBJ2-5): DVKVTQSSRYLVKRTGEKVFLECVQDMDHENMFWYRQDPGLGLRLIYFSYDVKMKEKGDIPEGYSVSREKKERFSLILESASTNQTSMYLCASTLAGVWETQYFGPGTRLLVL.

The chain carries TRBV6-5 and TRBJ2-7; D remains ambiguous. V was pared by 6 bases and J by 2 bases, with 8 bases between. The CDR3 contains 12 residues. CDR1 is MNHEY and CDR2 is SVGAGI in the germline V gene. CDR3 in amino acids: CASSRSPYEQYF. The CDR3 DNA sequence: TGTGCCAGCAGCCGATCCCCCTACGAGCAGTACTTC.